Listed below are T cell receptor beta chains from one sample, sequenced in a study of OX40 agonist ivuxolimab in advanced cancers. Produced via immunoSEQ multiplex PCR; TCRdb's table is partial and in-frame only. Of about 55,000 clones in the sample, around three quarters were seen once. The input for sequencing was CD4+ or CD8+ T cells sorted from blood, taken in a trial of the OX40 agonist ivuxolimab. Receptors originate from an adult with an advanced solid tumor such as melanoma, head and neck, liver or kidney cancer. The CDR3 runs from the conserved cysteine through the conserved F or W. D genes are given only for firm matches. Rows may omit the clone size; those that give it use once, few, many or a size class.

TGTGCCAGCAGTGGAGGGTGGGAGTCGGGGGATGAGCAGTTCTTC	CASSGGWESGDEQFF	-	TRBV2	TRBJ2-1	-
TGCGCCAGCAGCTGGGGGCCCGGGACAGTCTACGAGCAGTACTTC	CASSWGPGTVYEQYF	TRBD1	TRBV5-1	TRBJ2-7	-
TGCGCCAGCAGCTTGACACTCTCTGGGGCCAACGTCCTGACTTTC	CASSLTLSGANVLTF	-	TRBV5-1	TRBJ2-6	-
TGCGCCAGCAGCCCGACTAGCGGGAGCCCGTATTTT	CASSPTSGSPYF	TRBD2	TRBV4-1	TRBJ2-3	-
TGTGCCAGCAGCTTAGCGTCGGAGATGGATACGCAGTATTTT	CASSLASEMDTQYF	-	TRBV7-9	TRBJ2-3	-
TGTGCCAGCAGTGACCTTTCTAGCGGGAGGTGGGAGACCCAGTACTTC	CASSDLSSGRWETQYF	TRBD2	TRBV6-1	TRBJ2-5	-
TGTGCCAGCAGCTTACGTTCTGGCAAGCGGGAGATGGGTACGCAGTATTTT	CASSLRSGKREMGTQYF	TRBD2	TRBV7-9	TRBJ2-3	-
TGTGCCAGCAGCCGGGGGCTACCCTACAATGAGCAGTTCTTC	CASSRGLPYNEQFF	-	TRBV6-4	TRBJ2-1	few
TGCGCCAGCAGTCCTGACCAGAACACCGGGGAGCTGTTTTTT	CASSPDQNTGELFF	-	TRBV5-1	TRBJ2-2	few
TGTGCCAGCAGCCGGCTCTACAATGAGCAGTTCTTC	CASSRLYNEQFF	-	TRBV14	TRBJ2-1	-
TGTGCCAGCAGCTTAAGGACTCACTACGAGCAGTACTTC	CASSLRTHYEQYF	-	TRBV13	TRBJ2-7	once
TGTGCCAGCAGTTCCAGGACAGGGGACCCGAAGACTGAAGCTTTCTTT	CASSSRTGDPKTEAFF	TRBD1	TRBV6-6	TRBJ1-1	-
TGTGCCAGCTCACCACCTTCAGGGACTAGGGGTCAGACCCAGTACTTC	CASSPPSGTRGQTQYF	TRBD2	TRBV18	TRBJ2-5	-
TGTGCCACCAACCGGAGACACAGGGCAACTAATGAAAAACTGTTTTTT	CATNRRHRATNEKLFF	-	TRBV15	TRBJ1-4	-
TGTGCCATCAATGGGACAGGGGGCTATGGCTACACCTTC	CAINGTGGYGYTF	TRBD1	TRBV6-4	TRBJ1-2	medium-sized
TGTGCCAGCAGTTACGGGGGCTCTGGAAACACCATATATTTT	CASSYGGSGNTIYF	-	TRBV6-5	TRBJ1-3	-
TGTGCCAGCAGCCCGCTACAGGGGGCTGACACTGAAGCTTTCTTT	CASSPLQGADTEAFF	TRBD1	TRBV11-2	TRBJ1-1	few
TGCGCCAGCAGCCACGACTTAGCGGGGGGGCAAGATACGCAGTATTTT	CASSHDLAGGQDTQYF	TRBD2	TRBV4-3	TRBJ2-3	-
TGCGCCAGCAGCCCGCGCCCCACTAGCGCGGAGACCCAGTACTTC	CASSPRPTSAETQYF	TRBD2	TRBV5-1	TRBJ2-5	-
TGTGCCAGCTCACCCAGACTAGCGGGAGTGGATTCGGAGACCCAGTACTTC	CASSPRLAGVDSETQYF	TRBD2	TRBV18	TRBJ2-5	-
TGTGCTAGTGGTTTGCCCCTGGCGGCTAATTACACCGGGGAGCTGTTTTTT	CASGLPLAANYTGELFF	-	TRBV12-5	TRBJ2-2	-
TGTGCCAGCAGCTTAGCGACAGGGGCCTCCTACGAGCAGTACTTC	CASSLATGASYEQYF	TRBD1	TRBV11-2	TRBJ2-7	-